This T cell receptor (beta chain) was obtained from a study of T cells expressing NK-cell markers. Looking at the study overall: The authors derived TCR beta repertoires from sorted CD3+CD56+NKG2C+, CD3+CD56+NKG2C- and CD3+CD56-NKG2C+ T cells. Seven of the eight sequenced donors were HCMV-seropositive; one was seronegative.

Germline assignment: CDR1 SNHLY and CDR2 FYNNEI. CDR3 length: 13 residues. TCR beta cDNA was made by 5'RACE template switching with UMIs. TCRdb reanalyzed the 5' RACE reads, giving one entry per CDR3 protein sequence and no DNA. The sample table includes about 150,000 distinct CDR3 sequences. Notes on this clonotype: Antigen specificity is unknown.

Overall study results and limits: The share of CD8+ T cells held by dominant NKG2C+ clonotypes was about 1.0-7.5% in 5 or 6 donors.

The sequencing input was blood T cells: a sorted CD56 or NKG2C T cell subset, CD4+ or CD8+ T cells, or bulk PBMC T cells (not recorded which). This chain connects TRBV2 to TRBJ2-3; TCRdb lists TRBD1, though no DNA is available to test this call. This sequence was found in a woman between 50 and 59 years old in good health. The CDR3 protein is CASRGRGSDTQYF.